Listed here are 30 T cell receptor beta chains from one sample, sequenced in a study of T cell responses to AZD1222 COVID-19 vaccine (dated by TCRdb to the early 2020s). The time point label here, explained by the study, means: about 28 days (+/-7) after the second vaccine dose. The library relied on the immunoSEQ multiplex PCR assay. TCRdb holds this immuneACCESS table with in-frame rearrangements only. Some clones are missing; in checked studies, unresolved V genes explain under half, and the rest has no known cause. This sample is represented by 180,000 or so clones; 88% of them were singletons. Of the sample, approximately 26% falls within the top ten clones. The sequenced sample was peripheral blood, obtained 28 days after the second AZD1222 dose. The receptors were sampled from an adult who received the AZD1222 COVID-19 vaccine.

The V gene is TRBV6-1, the J gene TRBJ2-7; 9 nucleotides agree with TRBD2. The germline V gene encodes CDR1 MNHNS and CDR2 SASEGT. This CDR3 spans 19 amino acids. V gave up 0 bases and J gave up 0 bases; unmatched junction bases: 12. CDR3 in amino acids: CASSEAVSGRSSFSYEQYF. DNA of the CDR3: TGTGCCAGCAGTGAAGCGGTTAGCGGGAGATCCTCCTTCTCCTACGAGCAGTACTTC.

The V and J genes are TRBV7-9 and TRBJ1-6, with TRBD1 matching 8 bases. The length of the CDR3 is 16 residues. The J segment lost 7 bases and the V segment lost 0 bases, leaving 5 bases of the junction unmatched. The germline CDR1 and CDR2 sequences are SEHNR and FQNEAQ (reference sequence). In DNA form, the CDR3 reads TGTGCCAGCAGCTTAGCCCAGGGGGCAGCAAATTCACCCCTCCACTTT. It yields the protein CASSLAQGAANSPLHF.

This clone appeared once. The chain joins TRBV28 to TRBJ2-2; weak D call: TRBD1 (6 bases). V was pared by 6 bases and J by 6 bases, with 26 bases between. The germline CDR1 and CDR2 sequences are MDHEN and SYDVKM. The CDR3 loop spans 18 amino acids. CDR3 in amino acids: CASSQRGSSQGYSGELFF. The CDR3, as DNA: TGTGCCAGCAGCCAACGAGGGTCCTCACAGGGTTATTCCGGGGAGCTGTTTTTT.

The chain joins TRBV5-4 to TRBJ2-7; D may be TRBD1 or TRBD2 (6 bases each). V lost 4 bases and J 7 bases, leaving 24 bases between the germline ends. CDR3 length: 16 amino acids. CDR1 is SGHNT and CDR2 is YYREEE in the germline V gene (reference sequence). As DNA, the CDR3 is TGTGCCAGCAGCCCGGGACCGGGGGCTTTCTCAGGAGAGCAGTACTTC. It codes for CASSPGPGAFSGEQYF.

The chain employs TRBV3-1 (or the pseudogene TRBV3-2) and TRBJ2-1; D is perhaps TRBD1 or TRBD2 (5 bases each). This CDR3 has 16 amino acids. Per the germline V gene, CDR1 is LGHDT and CDR2 is YNNKEL (reference sequence). V was cut by 2 bases and J by 1 base, with 12 bases left in between. CDR3 sequence: CASSQPRDRSYNEQFF. CDR3 DNA: TGTGCCAGCAGCCAACCCCGGGACCGGTCCTACAATGAGCAGTTCTTC.

This chain joins TRBV7-2 and TRBJ2-7; 10 positions match TRBD2. Germline V gene lookup returns CDR1 SGHTA and CDR2 FQGNSA. This CDR3 is 16 amino acids long. V shed 0 bases, J shed 6 bases, and the junction held 8 bases outside the gene matches. CDR3 protein: CASSLAGLAGAGEQYF. The DNA of the CDR3 is TGTGCCAGCAGCTTAGCGGGGCTAGCGGGGGCCGGCGAGCAGTACTTC.

A word on this clone: Distinct nucleotide sequences in the sample also encode this CDR3. The chain uses TRBV7-2 and TRBJ1-5; the D is unclear. Trimming removed 1 base from V and 3 bases from J, with 4 bases in between. There are 13 residues in the CDR3. The germline CDR1 and CDR2 sequences are SGHTA and FQGNSA. The chain's CDR3 is CASSLGVNQPQHF. CDR3 sequence (DNA): TGTGCCAGCAGCTTAGGCGTCAATCAGCCCCAGCATTTT.

The J gene is TRBJ1-6, the V gene TRBV5-1; 7 positions match TRBD1. This CDR3 region has 17 residues. V trimming: 0 bases; J trimming: 6 bases; junction bases outside the gene matches: 9. Germline CDR1 SGHRS, CDR2 YFSETQ. The CDR3 loop is CASSLEAGTELNSPLHF. CDR3 DNA sequence: TGCGCCAGCAGCTTGGAAGCCGGGACAGAACTTAATTCACCCCTCCACTTT.

The chain joins TRBV5-1 to TRBJ1-4, with TRBD1 as a possible D gene (5 bases). From germline, CDR1 is SGHRS and CDR2 YFSETQ. This CDR3 spans 15 amino acids. The V end lost 0 bases, the J end lost 6 bases, and 12 bases lay between the germline ends. The CDR3 spells CASSLAGGLDEKLFF. CDR3 coding DNA: TGCGCCAGCAGCTTGGCCGGGGGTTTGGATGAAAAACTGTTTTTT.

As DNA, the CDR3 is TGCGCCAGCAGCTTGCGCGACGAGCAGTACTTC. Protein: CASSLRDEQYF. The chain employs TRBV5-1 and TRBJ2-7, with D unresolved. V lost 1 base and J 5 bases, leaving 4 bases between the germline ends. The CDR3 has 11 residues. Looked up from germline, CDR1 is SGHRS and CDR2 is YFSETQ.

This chain connects TRBV29-1 to TRBJ2-2; D not resolved. The germline CDR1 and CDR2 sequences are SQVTM and ANQGSEA. There are 14 residues in the CDR3. V was clipped by 6 bases and J by 0 bases, with 11 bases between them. CDR3 sequence (DNA): TGCAGCGTGACCGGCGTAGCGAACACCGGGGAGCTGTTTTTT. Protein: CSVTGVANTGELFF.

The genes are TRBV27 and TRBJ1-5; D not certain. V lost 10 bases and J 3 bases, leaving 16 bases between the germline ends. CDR1 and CDR2 (germline): MNHEY, SMNVEV (reference sequence). This CDR3 has 14 amino acids. CDR3 region: CATLEPDTNQPQHF. CDR3 DNA: TGTGCCACTCTTGAGCCCGACACCAATCAGCCCCAGCATTTT.

This chain links TRBV21-1 with TRBJ2-7; TRBD1 was called by the table and not checked on the DNA. TRBV21-1 counts as a pseudogene. This CDR3 is 15 amino acids long. The chain's CDR3 is CASSNPRGRGHEQYF. The DNA for the CDR3 is TGTGCCAGCAGCAACCCCAGGGGGCGCGGACACGAGCAGTACTTC.

CDR3 bases: TGTGCCAGCAGTTCCCCCGGCAGGGGTTCCTACGAGCAGTACTTC. It specifies CASSSPGRGSYEQYF. V usage is TRBV6-2 or TRBV6-3 and J usage is TRBJ2-7, with D possibly matching TRBD1 (6 bases). The length of the CDR3 is 15 residues. Germline V gene data show CDR1 as MNHEY and CDR2 as SVGEGT. V lost 4 bases and J lost 1, with 14 bases in between.

The chain uses TRBV7-3 and TRBJ2-3; 7 bases align to TRBD2. The CDR3 runs 16 residues. Per the germline V gene, CDR1 is SGHTA and CDR2 is FQGTGA. V shed 1 base, J shed 0 bases, and the junction held 4 bases outside the gene matches. In nucleotides, the CDR3 is TGTGCCAGCAGCTTAAAGCCGGGAGGAAGCACAGATACGCAGTATTTT. It specifies CASSLKPGGSTDTQYF.

This clone was counted once. The chain employs TRBV5-6 and TRBJ2-2; D is unclear. The germline V gene has CDR1 SGHDT and CDR2 YYEEEE. The CDR3 consists of 13 residues. V shed 6 bases and J shed 6 bases, with 12 bases lying between them. CDR3 in DNA: TGTGCCAGCACCAAAATAGGGCCCGGGGAGCTGTTTTTT. Amino acids: CASTKIGPGELFF.

The chain links TRBV7-8 to TRBJ2-7, with 9 bases matching TRBD1. The V gene's germline CDR1 is SGHVS and CDR2 FQNEAQ. Trimming cost V 3 bases and J 5 bases; bases outside gene matches: 8. The CDR3 covers 15 residues. This CDR3 reads CASSFVRTGVNEQYF. The CDR3 DNA is TGTGCCAGCAGCTTCGTTAGGACAGGGGTGAACGAGCAGTACTTC.

This chain links TRBV20-1 with TRBJ1-1, with unresolved D. This CDR3 has 9 amino acids. Germline V CDR1 and CDR2: DFQATT, SNEGSKA (reference sequence). The CDR3: CKGWPSAFF. The CDR3 DNA reads TGCAAAGGCTGGCCCTCTGCTTTCTTT.

The table lists this clone with a count of one. The genes are TRBV15 and TRBJ2-7, with TRBD2 identical over 7 bases. This CDR3 has 16 residues. V shed 0 bases and J 6 bases; nucleotides not matched to a gene: 11. Germline CDR1 and CDR2: LNHNV and YYDKDF (reference sequence). CDR3 nucleotide sequence: TGTGCCACCAGCAGAGATTATCGGGACTACGACTCCGAGCAGTACTTC. This sequence encodes CATSRDYRDYDSEQYF.

The J gene is TRBJ2-5, the V gene TRBV7-8; 10 nucleotides agree with TRBD1. Germline V CDR1 and CDR2: SGHVS, FQNEAQ. The junction had 7 bases not matched to a gene; V was cut back by 1 base and J by 5 bases. The CDR3 totals 16 residues. The CDR3 nucleotides are TGTGCCAGCAGCTTAGGGGGACAGGGGACGTGGGAGACCCAGTACTTC. As protein: CASSLGGQGTWETQYF.

The chain carries TRBV5-1 and TRBJ1-2; 9 nucleotides match TRBD1. The germline V gene encodes CDR1 SGHRS and CDR2 YFSETQ. The V gene end was trimmed by 4 bases and the J gene end by 0 bases; junction bases not matched to a gene: 7. There are 16 residues in the CDR3. As DNA, the CDR3 is TGCGCCAGCAGCCTCGGACAGGGGAGAGCTAACTATGGCTACACCTTC. As protein: CASSLGQGRANYGYTF.

V usage is TRBV12-5 and J usage is TRBJ1-1, with 7 bases that match TRBD1. The CDR3 sequence is 12 residues long. Trimming cost V 7 bases and J 7 bases; bases outside gene matches: 6. Germline V CDR1 and CDR2: LGHNT, FRNRAP. CDR3 nucleotides: TGTGCTAGTGTAGGGGGCGGCCTTGAAGCTTTCTTT. Amino acids: CASVGGGLEAFF.

The chain combines TRBV30 with TRBJ1-2; D is undetermined. The CDR3 extends over 16 amino acids. Looked up from germline, CDR1 is GTSNPN and CDR2 is SVGIG (reference sequence). Deletions cut 4 bases from V and 4 bases from J, with 22 bases between. The CDR3 DNA follows: TGTGCCTGGACCACCAGGTTAGGTCGGACCATCTATGGCTACACCTTC. It specifies CAWTTRLGRTIYGYTF.

This clone appeared a single time. The genes are TRBV5-4 and TRBJ2-5, with TRBD1 matching over 8 bases. Germline assignment: CDR1 SGHNT and CDR2 YYREEE (reference sequence). V trimming: 4 bases; J trimming: 8 bases; junction bases outside the gene matches: 13. The CDR3 covers 15 residues. The CDR3, as DNA: TGTGCCAGCAGCCCCCCCGGTGACAGGGGAAGAACCCAGTACTTC. Protein sequence: CASSPPGDRGRTQYF.

The gene calls are TRBV18 and TRBJ2-3; 10 positions match TRBD2. Germline V gene data show CDR1 as KGHSH and CDR2 as LQKENI. CDR3 length equals 16 residues. Losses at the gene ends were 5 bases for V and 2 bases for J; bases not matched to a gene: 7. The CDR3 nucleotides read TGTGCCAGCTCAGGCCCCGGGACTAGCGCCACAGATACGCAGTATTTT. Translation: CASSGPGTSATDTQYF.

Only one count was recorded for this clone. V and J are TRBV6-4 and TRBJ2-3; D is unresolved. CDR1 MRHNA and CDR2 SNTAGT come from the germline V gene. CDR3 length: 13 amino acids. V was clipped by 0 bases and J by 8 bases, with 9 bases between them. CDR3: CASSDSMLSTQYF. DNA for the CDR3: TGTGCCAGCAGTGACTCGATGTTGAGTACGCAGTATTTT.

The chain is built from TRBV6-5 and TRBJ2-7, with TRBD2 identical over 11 bases. With V trimmed by 7 bases and J by 4 bases, 9 bases remained unmatched. This CDR3 has 15 amino acids. CDR1 is MNHEY, CDR2 SVGAGI, per germline. CDR3 in DNA: TGTGCCAGCAAATTGACGGGACTAGCGGAGTACGAGCAGTACTTC. Its protein is CASKLTGLAEYEQYF.

This chain connects TRBV7-9 to TRBJ2-3; D is perhaps TRBD2 (6 bases). Germline CDR1 reads SEHNR; CDR2 reads FQNEAQ (reference sequence). This CDR3 contains 13 residues. Deletions cut 11 bases from V and 3 bases from J, with 15 bases between. The CDR3 protein is CAQQLAGTDTQYF. CDR3 DNA: TGTGCCCAGCAATTGGCGGGGACAGATACGCAGTATTTT.

On this clone: Other nucleotide sequences from this sample produce the same CDR3. CDR3: CASSYGRTDTQYF. The CDR3 DNA sequence: TGTGCCAGCAGTTATGGCCGGACAGATACGCAGTATTTT. This chain connects TRBV6-5 to TRBJ2-3; no definite D call. V was trimmed by 3 bases and J by 3 bases, leaving 7 bases between them. The CDR3 is made up of 13 amino acids. CDR1 and CDR2 from the germline V gene are MNHEY and SVGAGI.

The rearrangement links TRBV4-1 to TRBJ2-2; D ambiguous. Trimming pared 0 bases from V and 0 bases from J, leaving 17 bases between. The CDR3 has 19 amino acids. CDR1 and CDR2 (germline): MGHRA, YSYEKL. DNA of the CDR3: TGCGCCAGCAGCCAAGATCAAGGTCTCGGACCACCGAACACCGGGGAGCTGTTTTTT. This codes for CASSQDQGLGPPNTGELFF.